This T cell receptor (beta chain) was captured by sequencing in a study of identical twins. Overall study results and limits: Within monozygotic twins, out-of-frame TCR alpha sharing was underestimated by the models.

Germline CDR1 reads MNHEY; CDR2 reads SMNVEV (reference sequence). The length of the CDR3 is 14 residues. V was clipped by 0 bases and J by 3 bases, with 7 bases between them. This clonotype was seen ten or more times. Its antigen is as yet unknown. MiXCR was run by TCRdb on the 5' RACE reads, yielding one entry per CDR3 protein. Among approximately 350,000 distinct CDR3 sequences, 9% to 15% were seen once, and the ten largest hold 7.2%. The data were also submitted as part of a second study, on yellow fever vaccine responses in identical twins.

The sequenced sample consisted of CD8+ T cells sorted from blood. The chain links TRBV27 to TRBJ2-3; no reliable D call. The sequence was collected from a young woman in good health. The CDR3 DNA is TGTGCCAGCAGTTTATCGACTTTGACAGATACGCAGTATTTT. It is translated as CASSLSTLTDTQYF.